The TCR beta chain under discussion was sequenced for a study of cytomegalovirus exposure and HLA in healthy donors. Study findings and constraints: In a later analysis, TCR beta V- and J-gene trimming was associated with a missense DCLRE1C variant. Association with HLA alleles at 0.05 false discovery rate was found for 16,951 TCR beta sequences in a later analysis.

CDR3 length: 15 residues. V lost 4 bases to trimming and J lost 1 base, with 14 bases between them. Germline CDR1 reads SGHNT; CDR2 reads YYREEE (reference sequence). In the case of this clone: What it recognizes is unknown.

The PCR ran on 60 Vbeta and 13 Jbeta primers. Assay used: immunoSEQ multiplex PCR; TCRdb lists only in-frame clones, some missing. The sample holds 100,000 to 150,000 clones; under 90% are singletons and the top ten take 8.8%. Sequencing was done on a sample of PBMCs. The receptor was isolated from a female donor in good health and CMV-seropositive. The J gene is TRBJ1-2, the V gene TRBV5-4; tentatively, D is TRBD1 (5 bases). DNA of the CDR3: TGTGCCAGCAGCCCGGGGGGGGGAAGTAACTATGGCTACACCTTC. Protein sequence: CASSPGGGSNYGYTF.